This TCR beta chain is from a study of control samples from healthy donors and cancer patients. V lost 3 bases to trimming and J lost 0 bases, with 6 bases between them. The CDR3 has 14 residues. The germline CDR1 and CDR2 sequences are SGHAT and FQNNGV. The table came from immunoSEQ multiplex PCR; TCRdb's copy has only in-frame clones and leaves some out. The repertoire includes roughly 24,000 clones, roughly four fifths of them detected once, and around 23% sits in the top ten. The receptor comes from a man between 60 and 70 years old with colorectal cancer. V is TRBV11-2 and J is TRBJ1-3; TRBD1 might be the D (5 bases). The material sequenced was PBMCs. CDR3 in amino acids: CASSLGGSGNTIYF. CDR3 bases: TGTGCCAGCAGCTTGGGGGGCTCTGGAAACACCATATATTTT.